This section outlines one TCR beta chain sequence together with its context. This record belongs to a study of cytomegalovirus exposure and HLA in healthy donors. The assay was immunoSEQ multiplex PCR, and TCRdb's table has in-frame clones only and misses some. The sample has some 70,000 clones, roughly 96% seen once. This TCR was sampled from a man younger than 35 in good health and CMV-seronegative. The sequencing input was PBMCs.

The CDR3 coding sequence is TGTGCCAGCAGCCCACGGGCTAGCGCTAACACCGGGGAGCTGTTTTTT. This translates into CASSPRASANTGELFF. The chain joins TRBV11-2 to TRBJ2-2; maybe TRBD2 (6 bases). This CDR3 region has 16 residues. Trimming left V 5 bases short and J 2 bases short, with 15 bases between. CDR1 and CDR2 from the germline V gene are SGHAT and FQNNGV.